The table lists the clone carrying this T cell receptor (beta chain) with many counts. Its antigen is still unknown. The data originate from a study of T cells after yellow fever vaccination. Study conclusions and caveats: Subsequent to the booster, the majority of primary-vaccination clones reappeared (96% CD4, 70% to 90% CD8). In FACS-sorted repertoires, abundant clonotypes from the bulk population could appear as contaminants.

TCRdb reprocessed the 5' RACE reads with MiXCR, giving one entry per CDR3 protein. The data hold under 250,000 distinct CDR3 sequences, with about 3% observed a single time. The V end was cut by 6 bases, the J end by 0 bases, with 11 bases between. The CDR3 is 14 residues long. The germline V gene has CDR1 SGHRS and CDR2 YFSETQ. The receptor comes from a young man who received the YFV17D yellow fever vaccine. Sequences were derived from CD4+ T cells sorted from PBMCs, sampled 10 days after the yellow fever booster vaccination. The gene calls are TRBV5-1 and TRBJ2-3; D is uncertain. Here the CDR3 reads CASTQIESTDTQYF. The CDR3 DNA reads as TGCGCCAGCACCCAGATAGAGAGCACAGATACGCAGTATTTT.